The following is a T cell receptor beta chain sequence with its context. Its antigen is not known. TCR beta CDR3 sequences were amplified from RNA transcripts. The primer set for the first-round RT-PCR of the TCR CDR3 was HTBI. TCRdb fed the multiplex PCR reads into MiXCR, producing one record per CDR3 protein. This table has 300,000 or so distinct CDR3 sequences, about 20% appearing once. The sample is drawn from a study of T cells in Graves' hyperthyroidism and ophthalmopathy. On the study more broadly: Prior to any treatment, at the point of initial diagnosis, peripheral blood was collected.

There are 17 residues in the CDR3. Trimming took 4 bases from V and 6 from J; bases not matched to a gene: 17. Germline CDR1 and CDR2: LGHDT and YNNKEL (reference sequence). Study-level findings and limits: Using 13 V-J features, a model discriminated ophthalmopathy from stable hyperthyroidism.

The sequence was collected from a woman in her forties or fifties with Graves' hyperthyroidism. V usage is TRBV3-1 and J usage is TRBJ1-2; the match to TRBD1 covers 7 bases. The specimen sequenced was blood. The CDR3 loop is CASSLLFRTGSGHGYTF. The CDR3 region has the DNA TGTGCCAGCAGCCTCCTGTTCCGGACAGGCTCCGGCCATGGCTACACCTTC.